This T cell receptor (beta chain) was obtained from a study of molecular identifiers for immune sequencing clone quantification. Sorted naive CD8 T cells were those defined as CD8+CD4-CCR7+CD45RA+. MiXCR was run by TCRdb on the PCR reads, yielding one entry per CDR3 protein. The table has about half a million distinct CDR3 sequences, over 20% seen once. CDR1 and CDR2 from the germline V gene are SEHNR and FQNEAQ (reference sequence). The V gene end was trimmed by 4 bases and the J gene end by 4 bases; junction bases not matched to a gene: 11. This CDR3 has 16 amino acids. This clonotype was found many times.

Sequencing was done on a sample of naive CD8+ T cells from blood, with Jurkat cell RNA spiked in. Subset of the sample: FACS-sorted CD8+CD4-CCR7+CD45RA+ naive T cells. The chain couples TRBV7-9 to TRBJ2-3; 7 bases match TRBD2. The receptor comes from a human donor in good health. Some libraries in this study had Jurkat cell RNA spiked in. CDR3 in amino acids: CASSSSGGKMADTQYF. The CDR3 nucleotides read TGTGCCAGCAGCTCCTCCGGGGGGAAAATGGCAGATACGCAGTATTTT.